Sequencing of this T cell receptor (beta chain) was carried out in a study of response to subunit inactivated influenza vaccine. Findings and limits, study-wide: Only a handful of new T cells, the authors suggested, are recruited with each seasonal influenza vaccination.

The CDR3 runs to 16 residues. CDR1 is SGHTA and CDR2 is FQGNSA in the germline V gene. J lost 3 bases, V lost 2 bases, and 7 bases had no gene match. This clonotype was detected only a few times. Its target is not known. TCRdb independently ran MiXCR on the RT-PCR reads; one entry per CDR3 protein. The data show approximately 490,000 distinct CDR3 sequences, with approximately 7.7% seen just once and around 12% held by the top ten. The sample here was PBMCs from blood, taken less than 25 months after vaccination. This receptor was taken from a man between 50 and 75 years old who received an inactivated influenza vaccine. The chain couples TRBV7-2 to TRBJ2-1, with 7 bases that match TRBD1. The CDR3 sequence is CASSLRDSTFYNEQFF. In nucleotides, the CDR3 is TGTGCCAGCAGCTTACGGGACAGCACTTTCTACAATGAGCAGTTCTTC.